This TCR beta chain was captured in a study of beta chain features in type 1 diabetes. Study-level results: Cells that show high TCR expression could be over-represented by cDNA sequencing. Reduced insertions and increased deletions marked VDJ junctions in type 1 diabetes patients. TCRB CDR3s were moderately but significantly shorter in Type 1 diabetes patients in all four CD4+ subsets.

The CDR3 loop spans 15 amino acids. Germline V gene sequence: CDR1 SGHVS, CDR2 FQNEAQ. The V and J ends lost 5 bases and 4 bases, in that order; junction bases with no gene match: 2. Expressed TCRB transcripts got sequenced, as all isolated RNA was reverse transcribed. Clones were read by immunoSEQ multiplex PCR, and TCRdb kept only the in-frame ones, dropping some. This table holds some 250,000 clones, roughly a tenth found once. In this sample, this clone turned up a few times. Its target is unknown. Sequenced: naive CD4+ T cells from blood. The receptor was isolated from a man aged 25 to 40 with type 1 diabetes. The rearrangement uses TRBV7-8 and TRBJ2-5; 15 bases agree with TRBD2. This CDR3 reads CASSLGLAGGETQYF. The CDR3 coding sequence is TGTGCCAGCAGCCTGGGACTAGCGGGGGGAGAGACCCAGTACTTC.